Shown below are 2 T cell receptor beta chains from a single sample sequenced in a study of blood T cell repertoires in COVID-19. The repertoire was sequenced with immunoSEQ multiplex PCR; TCRdb's copy has only in-frame clones and lacks some. The sample consists of 90,000 to 150,000 clones, approximately 83% of them appearing once. The sequenced sample consisted of peripheral blood. The receptors come from a man of 80 years or more with acute or convalescent COVID-19.

This clone was recorded once. The chain joins TRBV6-5 to TRBJ1-4; D gene ambiguous. Trimming removed 2 bases from V and 0 bases from J, with 7 bases in between. The CDR3 totals 15 residues. In germline, CDR1 is MNHEY, CDR2 SVGAGI. CDR3 coding DNA: TGTGCCAGCAGTTACACGGAGGCAACTAATGAAAAACTGTTTTTT. Amino acid sequence: CASSYTEATNEKLFF.

This clone was detected only once. The chain uses TRBV29-1 and TRBJ1-2, with D tentatively TRBD1 (5 bases). V shed 7 bases and J shed 6 bases, with 18 bases lying between them. Germline CDR1 is SQVTM and CDR2 is ANQGSEA. The CDR3 covers 13 residues. The CDR3 DNA follows: TGCAGCGGGGACGGACCGGGGGGGGATGGCTACACCTTC. Translation gives CSGDGPGGDGYTF.